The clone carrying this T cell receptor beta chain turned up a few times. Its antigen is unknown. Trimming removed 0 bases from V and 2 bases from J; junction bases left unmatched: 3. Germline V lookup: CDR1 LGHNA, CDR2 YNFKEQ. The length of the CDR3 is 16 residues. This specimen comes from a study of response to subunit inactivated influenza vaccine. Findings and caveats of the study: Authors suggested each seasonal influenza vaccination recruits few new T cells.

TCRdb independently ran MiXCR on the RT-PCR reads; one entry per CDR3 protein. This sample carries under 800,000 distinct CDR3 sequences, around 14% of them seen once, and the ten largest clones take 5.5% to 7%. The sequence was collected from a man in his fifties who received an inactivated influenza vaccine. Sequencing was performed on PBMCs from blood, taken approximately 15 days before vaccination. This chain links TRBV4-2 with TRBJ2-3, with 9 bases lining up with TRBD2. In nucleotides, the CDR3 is TGTGCCAGCAGCCAAGATAGCGGGGGCCTCACAGATACGCAGTATTTT. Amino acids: CASSQDSGGLTDTQYF.